Shown below are 24 T cell receptor beta chains from a single sample sequenced in a study of CD8+ T cells in alopecia areata. Described treatment: oral pan-JAK inhibitor, 5-10 mg twice daily. Following extraction, RNA underwent reverse transcription to cDNA, which served as the sequencing template. Data came from immunoSEQ multiplex PCR; TCRdb stores just in-frame clones and leaves some out. The sample has fewer than 110,000 clones; roughly 84% are singletons. Sequenced material: CD8+ T cells sorted from blood, taken at week 24, from a patient treated with tofacitinib. Receptor source: a human donor with alopecia areata.

This chain links TRBV5-1 with TRBJ1-6; TRBD1 agrees at 7 bases. Germline loops: CDR1 SGHRS, CDR2 YFSETQ. This CDR3 has 17 amino acids. V trimming: 5 bases; J trimming: 8 bases; junction bases outside the gene matches: 16. The CDR3 reads CASRDTGDPTIDSPLHF. In DNA form, the CDR3 reads TGCGCCAGCAGAGACACAGGGGATCCCACTATCGATTCACCCCTCCACTTT. Complete variable domain (other parts from reference TRBV5-1 and TRBJ1-6): KAGVTQTPRYLIKTRGQQVTLSCSPISGHRSVSWYQQTPGQGLQFLFEYFSETQRNKGNFPGRFSGRQFSNSRSEMNVSTLELGDSALYLCASRDTGDPTIDSPLHFGNGTRLTVT.

The rearrangement uses TRBV9 and TRBJ2-1; 8 bases are shared with TRBD2. J gave up 2 bases and V 3 bases, and 13 bases lay outside the gene matches. The CDR3 runs 18 residues. The germline V gene encodes CDR1 SGDLS and CDR2 YYNGEE. CDR3 DNA: TGTGCCAGCAGCGAAGCTAGCGGGCCGATCCTTGCCTACAATGAGCAGTTCTTC. Encoded protein: CASSEASGPILAYNEQFF. The complete variable domain, with remaining parts taken from reference TRBV9 and TRBJ2-1, reads DSGVTQTPKHLITATGQRVTLRCSPRSGDLSVYWYQQSLDQGLQFLIQYYNGEERAKGNILERFSAQQFPDLHSELNLSSLELGDSALYFCASSEASGPILAYNEQFFGPGTRLTVL.

This rearrangement joins TRBV7-9 to TRBJ2-7, with TRBD1 identical over 10 bases. Trimming at V came to 8 bases and at J to 4 bases, leaving 14 bases not matched to a gene. The CDR3 is made up of 16 amino acids. Per the germline V gene, CDR1 is SEHNR and CDR2 is FQNEAQ (reference sequence). CDR3 DNA sequence: TGTGCCAGCGATACCATTTTGGGGACAGGGGTTTACGAGCAGTACTTC. Amino acids: CASDTILGTGVYEQYF.

About this clone: Compared with germline, one end of the junction differs, possibly owing to a read error. The chain employs TRBV4-3 and TRBJ2-7; D is possibly TRBD2 (7 bases). This CDR3 is built from 14 residues. The germline gives CDR1 LGHNA, CDR2 YSLEER. In DNA, the CDR3 is TGCGCCAGCAGCCAAGATCGGGGGGCCTACGAGCAGCACTTC. This encodes CASSQDRGAYEQHF.

This clone was counted between two and nine times. The chain couples TRBV4-3 to TRBJ2-5; D may correspond to TRBD1 or TRBD2 (6 bases each). Germline CDR1 is LGHNA and CDR2 is YSLEER. CDR3 length equals 15 residues. V gave up 4 bases and J gave up 1 base, with 13 bases separating them. The CDR3 here is CASSPLWGAQETQYF. The CDR3, as DNA: TGCGCCAGCAGCCCACTATGGGGGGCCCAAGAGACCCAGTACTTC.

This sequence joins TRBV30 and TRBJ1-2, with 8 bases aligning to TRBD1. Germline V gives CDR1 GTSNPN, CDR2 SVGIG (reference sequence). The CDR3 runs to 14 residues. The ends lost 4 bases at V and 5 bases at J; junction bases unmatched: 9. The CDR3 here is CAWTLGTGLYGYTF. The DNA of the CDR3 is TGTGCCTGGACACTCGGGACAGGCCTTTATGGCTACACCTTC.

The DNA for the CDR3 is TGCAGCGGGGCCCTGACGGGGGGAAAAGTTTTCACAGATACGCAGTATTTT. Encoded protein: CSGALTGGKVFTDTQYF. The chain joins TRBV29-1 to TRBJ2-3; 7 bases are a match to TRBD2. There are 17 residues in the CDR3. Germline V CDR1 and CDR2: SQVTM, ANQGSEA. J lost 2 bases, V lost 7 bases, and 18 bases had no gene match.

This clone came up once. The V call is TRBV6-5, the J call TRBJ2-5; D call uncertain. Trimming stripped 0 bases from V and 2 bases from J, with 10 bases between. The CDR3 runs 15 residues. Per the germline V gene, CDR1 is MNHEY and CDR2 is SVGAGI. The CDR3 loop reads CASSYSAGAQETQYF. The DNA of the CDR3 is TGTGCCAGCAGTTACTCGGCCGGAGCACAAGAGACCCAGTACTTC.

J is TRBJ2-2 and V is TRBV13, with 11 bases aligning to TRBD1. Germline CDR1 reads PRHDT; CDR2 reads FYEKMQ (reference sequence). The CDR3 spans 16 residues. V gave up 5 bases and J gave up 3 bases; unmatched junction bases: 5. CDR3 nucleotide sequence: TGTGCCAGCAGCCCAGGACAGGGGGCGCACACCGGGGAGCTGTTTTTT. This sequence encodes CASSPGQGAHTGELFF. Together with reference TRBV13 and TRBJ2-2, the CDR3 gives the full variable domain: AAGVIQSPRHLIKEKRETATLKCYPIPRHDTVYWYQQGPGQDPQFLISFYEKMQSDKGSIPDRFSAQQFSDYHSELNMSSLELGDSALYFCASSPGQGAHTGELFFGEGSRLTVL.

This chain links TRBV7-9 with TRBJ2-7, with 11 bases matching TRBD1. Germline V gene data show CDR1 as SEHNR and CDR2 as FQNEAQ (reference sequence). V shed 4 bases, J shed 4 bases, and the junction held 6 bases outside the gene matches. The length of the CDR3 is 15 residues. CDR3 DNA sequence: TGTGCCAGCAGCTCCCCGGGACAGGGGGGATACGAGCAGTACTTC. Translated: CASSSPGQGGYEQYF.

The chain is built from TRBV6-6 and TRBJ2-2; no firm D call. The CDR3 length is 13 residues. The germline V and J ends were trimmed by 7 bases and 1 base, with 7 bases remaining between them. Germline-derived CDR1 and CDR2 are MNHNY and SVGAGI (reference sequence). CDR3: CASNSLNTGELFF. The DNA of the CDR3 is TGTGCCAGCAACAGCTTGAACACCGGGGAGCTGTTTTTT.

V usage is TRBV6-5 and J usage is TRBJ2-5, with D possibly being TRBD1 (7 bases). V lost 4 bases and J 5 bases, leaving 8 bases between the germline ends. CDR1 and CDR2 from the germline V gene are MNHEY and SVGAGI. The CDR3 has 12 residues. CDR3 in DNA: TGTGCCAGCAGTTCAGGGGGGGAGACCCAGTACTTC. Translating gives CASSSGGETQYF.

The gene calls are TRBV7-9 and TRBJ1-5; TRBD1 aligns across 7 bases. CDR1 is SEHNR, CDR2 FQNEAQ, per germline (reference sequence). V lost 5 bases to trimming and J lost 1 base; unmatched junction nucleotides: 5. The CDR3 loop spans 15 amino acids. The chain's CDR3 is CASSTDRDSNQPQHF. The CDR3 DNA sequence: TGTGCCAGCAGCACTGACAGGGACAGCAATCAGCCCCAGCATTTT. The full variable domain, in which reference TRBV7-9 and TRBJ1-5 provide the parts outside the CDR3, is DTGVSQNPRHKITKRGQNVTFRCDPISEHNRLYWYRQTLGQGPEFLTYFQNEAQLEKSRLLSDRFSAERPKGSFSTLEIQRTEQGDSAMYLCASSTDRDSNQPQHFGDGTRLSIL.

The gene calls are TRBV6-5 and TRBJ2-2; unclear D gene. The length of the CDR3 is 13 residues. Trimming removed 5 bases from V and 4 bases from J, with 8 bases in between. Germline V gene lookup returns CDR1 MNHEY and CDR2 SVGAGI. CDR3 protein: CASSPHPTGELFF. CDR3 sequence (DNA): TGTGCCAGCAGTCCCCATCCCACCGGGGAGCTGTTTTTT.

The chain couples TRBV11-2 to TRBJ2-3, with 10 bases that match TRBD2. The CDR3 loop spans 17 amino acids. J lost 2 bases, V lost 0 bases, and 5 bases had no gene match. Germline CDR1 SGHAT, CDR2 FQNNGV. This CDR3 is CASSLEAGGLITDTQYF. CDR3 DNA sequence: TGTGCCAGCAGCTTAGAAGCGGGGGGGCTGATCACAGATACGCAGTATTTT.

This clone was seen a handful of times. The chain has TRBV4-1 and TRBJ2-1, with TRBD2 matching 7 bases. V dropped 8 bases and J dropped 7; count of bases not matched to a gene: 8. Germline V gene data show CDR1 as MGHRA and CDR2 as YSYEKL. This CDR3 comprises 13 residues. CDR3 region: CASGERGKNEQFF. In nucleotides, the CDR3 is TGCGCCAGCGGGGAGCGGGGAAAAAATGAGCAGTTCTTC.

The chain joins TRBV19 to TRBJ2-5; no reliable D call. TRBJ2-7 explains the end of the DNA better; the J call may be wrong. Germline V gene sequence: CDR1 LNHDA, CDR2 SQIVND (reference sequence). The CDR3 consists of 13 residues. The CDR3 sequence is CASSMEKGYEQYF. The CDR3 DNA reads TGTGCCAGTAGTATGGAAAAAGGGTACGAGCAGTACTTC.

The CDR3 is CATSRGQIYEQYF. The DNA of the CDR3 is TGTGCCACCAGCCGCGGACAGATCTACGAGCAGTACTTC. J is TRBJ2-5 and V is TRBV15; maybe TRBD1 (6 bases). Judging by the DNA end, TRBJ2-7 fits better; the J call may be wrong. Per the germline V gene, CDR1 is LNHNV and CDR2 is YYDKDF (reference sequence). The CDR3 spans 13 residues.

This clone has just one count. This chain joins TRBV27 and TRBJ2-5, with TRBD2 identical over 11 bases. V lost 6 bases, J lost 1 base, and 4 bases stayed unmatched. Germline CDR1 MNHEY, CDR2 SMNVEV (reference sequence). The length of the CDR3 is 15 residues. CDR3 nucleotides: TGTGCCAGCAGCAGGACTAGCGGGTTCCAAGAGACCCAGTACTTC. It is translated as CASSRTSGFQETQYF.

This chain links TRBV7-3 with TRBJ2-2; D remains unclear. CDR1 SGHTA and CDR2 FQGTGA come from the germline V gene. V lost 0 bases and J 2 bases, leaving 4 bases between the germline ends. This CDR3 is 14 amino acids long. CDR3 sequence reads: CASSLTRNTGELFF. In nucleotides, the CDR3 is TGTGCCAGCAGCTTAACACGAAACACCGGGGAGCTGTTTTTT.

The CDR3 protein is CASSGPGTSTDTQYF. CDR3 coding DNA: TGTGCCAGCAGTGGTCCCGGGACGAGCACAGATACGCAGTATTTT. This sequence joins TRBV2 and TRBJ2-3; perhaps D is TRBD1 or TRBD2 (5 bases each). This CDR3 contains 15 residues. Germline loops: CDR1 SNHLY, CDR2 FYNNEI. Deletions cut 4 bases from V and 0 bases from J, with 11 bases between.

This sequence joins TRBV21-1 and TRBJ2-5; TRBD1 reflects the table's D call only, with no check against the DNA. TRBV21-1 is deemed a pseudogene. The CDR3 sequence is 16 residues long. CDR3 DNA: TGTGCCAGCAGCAAAGCACAGGGGGGGCTCCAAGAGACCCAGTACTTC. It specifies CASSKAQGGLQETQYF.

The V call is TRBV7-2, the J call TRBJ2-1; D perhaps matches TRBD1 (5 bases). Germline CDR1 reads SGHTA; CDR2 reads FQGNSA. V gave up 1 base and J gave up 3 bases, with 7 bases separating them. There are 14 residues in the CDR3. The CDR3 reads CASSLVDSYNEQFF. CDR3 DNA sequence: TGTGCCAGCAGCTTAGTCGACAGCTACAATGAGCAGTTCTTC.

CDR3 loop: CASKRLAGKETQYF. CDR3 DNA sequence: TGCGCCTCTAAGAGGCTAGCGGGGAAAGAGACCCAGTACTTC. The chain has TRBV5-1 and TRBJ2-5; 9 bases match TRBD2. The CDR3 totals 14 residues. Germline loops: CDR1 SGHRS, CDR2 YFSETQ. After removal of 10 bases from V and 3 bases from J, the junction contained 10 bases not matched to a gene.